This TCR beta chain originates from a study of shared clonotypes between healthy human individuals. CDR3 length: 12 amino acids. V was clipped by 8 bases and J by 3 bases, with 11 bases between them. The germline CDR1 and CDR2 sequences are SNHLY and FYNNEI. Sequencing used immunoSEQ multiplex PCR; TCRdb keeps in-frame clones, though not all of them. This table holds around 700,000 clones, more than 70% found once. This receptor was identified in a woman in her twenties or thirties in good health. J is TRBJ2-7 and V is TRBV2; D call uncertain. The specimen was memory CD4+ T cells sorted from blood. Subset here: CD45RA-negative fraction. For the CDR3, the DNA is TGTGCCAGCGCCCAGCTCGGCTACGAGCAGTACTTC. It yields the protein CASAQLGYEQYF.